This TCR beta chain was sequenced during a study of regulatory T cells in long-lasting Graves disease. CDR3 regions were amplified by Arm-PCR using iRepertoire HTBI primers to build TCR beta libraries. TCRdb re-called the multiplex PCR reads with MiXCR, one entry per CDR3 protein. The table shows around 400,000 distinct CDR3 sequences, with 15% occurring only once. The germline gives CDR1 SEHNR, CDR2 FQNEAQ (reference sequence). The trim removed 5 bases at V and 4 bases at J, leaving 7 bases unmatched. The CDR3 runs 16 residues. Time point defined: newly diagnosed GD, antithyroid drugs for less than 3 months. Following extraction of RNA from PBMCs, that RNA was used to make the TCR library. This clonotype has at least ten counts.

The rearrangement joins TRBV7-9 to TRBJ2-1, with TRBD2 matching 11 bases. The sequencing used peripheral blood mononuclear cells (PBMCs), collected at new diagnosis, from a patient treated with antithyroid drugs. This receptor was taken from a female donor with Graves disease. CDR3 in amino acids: CASSPIRLAGYNEQFF. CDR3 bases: TGTGCCAGCAGCCCTATTCGACTAGCGGGGTACAATGAGCAGTTCTTC. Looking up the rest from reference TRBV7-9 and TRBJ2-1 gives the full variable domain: DTGVSQNPRHKITKRGQNVTFRCDPISEHNRLYWYRQTLGQGPEFLTYFQNEAQLEKSRLLSDRFSAERPKGSFSTLEIQRTEQGDSAMYLCASSPIRLAGYNEQFFGPGTRLTVL.